These 14 T cell receptor beta chains were all obtained from the same sample, sequenced in a study of blood T cell repertoires in COVID-19. Assay used: immunoSEQ multiplex PCR; TCRdb lists only in-frame clones, some missing. The sample gives 350,000 to 400,000 clones, roughly 90% of which show up once; 0.95% to 1% is in the top ten. The sample consisted of PBMCs or T cells enriched from blood (not recorded which). The source of these receptors is a woman younger than 45 with acute COVID-19.

The chain is built from TRBV30 and TRBJ2-1; 11 bases are a match to TRBD2. The CDR3 is made up of 14 amino acids. With 5 bases clipped from V and 1 base from J, the junction kept 1 base outside the gene matches. CDR1 is GTSNPN, CDR2 SVGIG, per germline (reference sequence). The CDR3 loop reads CAWLAGGSYNEQFF. The CDR3 DNA sequence: TGTGCCTGGTTAGCGGGGGGGTCCTACAATGAGCAGTTCTTC.

V usage is TRBV3-1 (or the pseudogene TRBV3-2) and J usage is TRBJ1-5; weak D call: TRBD1 (6 bases). The CDR3 covers 16 residues. V dropped 1 base and J dropped 0 bases, with 10 bases sitting between them. Germline lookup yields CDR1 LGHDT and CDR2 YNNKEL (reference sequence). The CDR3 DNA follows: TGTGCCAGCAGCCAAGGGGGGCAGAATAGCAATCAGCCCCAGCATTTT. It yields the protein CASSQGGQNSNQPQHF.

The chain uses TRBV6-4 and TRBJ1-1; no clear D gene. The CDR3 extends over 14 amino acids. V was clipped by 3 bases and J by 5 bases, with 13 bases between them. Germline lookup yields CDR1 MRHNA and CDR2 SNTAGT. The CDR3 region is CASSDGPVPTEAFF. In nucleotides, the CDR3 is TGTGCCAGCAGTGATGGCCCCGTCCCGACTGAAGCTTTCTTT.

This clone was seen only a few times. This rearrangement joins TRBV7-3 to TRBJ2-7, with 14 bases fitting TRBD2. J was trimmed by 9 bases and V by 4 bases; bases with no gene match: 8. This CDR3 region has 15 residues. In germline, CDR1 is SGHTA, CDR2 FQGTGA. The CDR3 protein is CASSWTGTSGGRQYF. The CDR3 bases are TGTGCCAGCAGCTGGACCGGGACTAGCGGGGGCAGGCAGTACTTC.

The chain is built from TRBV28 and TRBJ1-4; weak D call: TRBD1 (6 bases). The CDR3 runs 14 residues. The V and J ends lost 6 bases and 5 bases respectively, with 13 bases between them. CDR1 and CDR2 from the germline V gene are MDHEN and SYDVKM. The CDR3 region has the DNA TGTGCCAGCAGCCTCGGACAGAGAAATGAAAAACTGTTTTTT. It yields the protein CASSLGQRNEKLFF.

This chain uses TRBV9 with TRBJ2-7, with 8 nucleotides matching TRBD2. The germline CDR1 and CDR2 sequences are SGDLS and YYNGEE. This CDR3 is built from 16 residues. The junction had 9 bases not matched to a gene; V was cut back by 4 bases and J by 0 bases. CDR3 loop: CASSPFGGVLSYEQYF. CDR3 in DNA: TGTGCCAGCAGCCCATTCGGGGGGGTACTCTCCTACGAGCAGTACTTC.

The rearrangement uses TRBV4-1 and TRBJ2-3, with D unresolved. The CDR3 extends over 15 amino acids. Trimming pared 0 bases from V and 0 bases from J, leaving 7 bases between. Germline assignment: CDR1 MGHRA and CDR2 YSYEKL. CDR3 DNA sequence: TGCGCCAGCAGCCAAGAGCCGGTGAGCACAGATACGCAGTATTTT. This encodes CASSQEPVSTDTQYF.

As concerns this clone: The same CDR3 also results from other DNA sequences found in this sample. The J gene is TRBJ1-1, the V gene TRBV5-1, with 7 bases identical to TRBD1. The CDR3 consists of 14 residues. The junction had 3 bases not matched to a gene; V was cut back by 3 bases and J by 1 base. Looked up from germline, CDR1 is SGHRS and CDR2 is YFSETQ. CDR3 in amino acids: CASSSRQGNTEAFF. CDR3 bases: TGCGCCAGCAGCTCTCGACAGGGGAACACTGAAGCTTTCTTT. The entire variable domain, with the rest obtained from reference TRBV5-1 and TRBJ1-1, is as follows: KAGVTQTPRYLIKTRGQQVTLSCSPISGHRSVSWYQQTPGQGLQFLFEYFSETQRNKGNFPGRFSGRQFSNSRSEMNVSTLELGDSALYLCASSSRQGNTEAFFGQGTRLTVV.

The chain recombines TRBV10-2 with TRBJ2-3, with D perhaps matching TRBD2 (7 bases). Germline CDR1 reads WSHSY; CDR2 reads SAAADI. This CDR3 is built from 13 residues. Trimming cost V 9 bases and J 2 bases, with 12 bases left between them. The CDR3 loop reads CASRGGDTDTQYF. The CDR3 DNA reads as TGCGCCAGTAGAGGGGGGGACACAGATACGCAGTATTTT.

The chain carries TRBV2 and TRBJ1-1; TRBD1 matches at 9 bases. The CDR3 spans 14 residues. CDR1 is SNHLY, CDR2 FYNNEI, per germline. V lost 5 bases, J lost 3 bases, and 4 bases stayed unmatched. The CDR3 protein is CASSKTGGDTEAFF. DNA for the CDR3: TGTGCCAGCAGTAAGACAGGGGGGGACACTGAAGCTTTCTTT.

This chain uses TRBV30 with TRBJ1-1, with D possibly TRBD1 on 6 matching bases. Trimming stripped 5 bases from V and 1 base from J, with 14 bases between. The CDR3 consists of 14 residues. CDR1 GTSNPN and CDR2 SVGIG come from the germline V gene (reference sequence). The CDR3 spells CAWVSGVRNTEAFF. CDR3 DNA sequence: TGTGCCTGGGTATCAGGGGTAAGGAACACTGAAGCTTTCTTT. Complete variable domain (other parts from reference TRBV30 and TRBJ1-1): SQTIHQWPATLVQPVGSPLSLECTVEGTSNPNLYWYRQAAGRGLQLLFYSVGIGQISSEVPQNLSASRPQDRQFILSSKKLLLSDSGFYLCAWVSGVRNTEAFFGQGTRLTVV.

This rearrangement joins TRBV9 to TRBJ1-1; perhaps TRBD1 as D (5 bases). V lost 3 bases and J lost 3, with 18 bases in between. Germline values: CDR1 SGDLS, CDR2 YYNGEE. This CDR3 has 16 amino acids. Written as DNA, the CDR3 is TGTGCCAGCAGCGCCCTTCATGGGGGGGAGGACACTGAAGCTTTCTTT. Its translation: CASSALHGGEDTEAFF. Together with reference TRBV9 and TRBJ1-1, the CDR3 gives the full variable domain: DSGVTQTPKHLITATGQRVTLRCSPRSGDLSVYWYQQSLDQGLQFLIQYYNGEERAKGNILERFSAQQFPDLHSELNLSSLELGDSALYFCASSALHGGEDTEAFFGQGTRLTVV.

The chain joins TRBV7-2 to TRBJ2-7; D is possibly TRBD1 (6 bases). The CDR3 has 15 amino acids. The germline V gene encodes CDR1 SGHTA and CDR2 FQGNSA. The germline V and J ends were trimmed by 4 bases and 2 bases, with 15 bases remaining between them. The CDR3 spells CASSYPPRGPYEQYF. The CDR3 region has the DNA TGTGCCAGCAGCTACCCTCCCAGGGGTCCCTACGAGCAGTACTTC. Complete variable domain (other parts from reference TRBV7-2 and TRBJ2-7): GAGVSQSPSNKVTEKGKDVELRCDPISGHTALYWYRQSLGQGLEFLIYFQGNSAPDKSGLPSDRFSAERTGGSVSTLTIQRTQQEDSAVYLCASSYPPRGPYEQYFGPGTRLTVT.

Only one count was recorded for this clone. The rearrangement uses TRBV11-1 and TRBJ2-3; 11 bases line up with TRBD2. Germline CDR1 and CDR2: SGHAT and FQDESV (reference sequence). The V and J ends lost 6 bases and 3 bases, in that order; junction bases with no gene match: 8. The CDR3 runs 16 residues. The CDR3: CASRARLAGRTDTQYF. The CDR3 bases are TGTGCCAGCAGAGCCAGACTAGCGGGGAGAACAGATACGCAGTATTTT. The entire variable domain, with the rest obtained from reference TRBV11-1 and TRBJ2-3, is as follows: EAEVAQSPRYKITEKSQAVAFWCDPISGHATLYWYRQILGQGPELLVQFQDESVVDDSQLPKDRFSAERLKGVDSTLKIQPAELGDSAMYLCASRARLAGRTDTQYFGPGTRLTVL.